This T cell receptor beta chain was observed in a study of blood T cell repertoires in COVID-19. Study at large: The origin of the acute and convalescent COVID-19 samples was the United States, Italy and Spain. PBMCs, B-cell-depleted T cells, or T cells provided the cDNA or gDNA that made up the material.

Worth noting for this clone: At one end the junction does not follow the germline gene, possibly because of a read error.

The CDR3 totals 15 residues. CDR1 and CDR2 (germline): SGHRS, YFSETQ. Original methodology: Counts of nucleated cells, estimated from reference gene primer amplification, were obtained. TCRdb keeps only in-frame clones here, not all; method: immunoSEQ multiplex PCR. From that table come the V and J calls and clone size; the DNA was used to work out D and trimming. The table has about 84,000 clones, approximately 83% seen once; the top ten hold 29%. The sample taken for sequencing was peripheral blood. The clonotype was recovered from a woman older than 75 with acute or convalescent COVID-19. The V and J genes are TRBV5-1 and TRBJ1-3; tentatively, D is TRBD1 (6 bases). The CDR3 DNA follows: TGCGCCAGCAGTTTGGGGGGCAACTCTGGAAACACCATATATTTT. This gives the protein CASSLGGNSGNTIYF.